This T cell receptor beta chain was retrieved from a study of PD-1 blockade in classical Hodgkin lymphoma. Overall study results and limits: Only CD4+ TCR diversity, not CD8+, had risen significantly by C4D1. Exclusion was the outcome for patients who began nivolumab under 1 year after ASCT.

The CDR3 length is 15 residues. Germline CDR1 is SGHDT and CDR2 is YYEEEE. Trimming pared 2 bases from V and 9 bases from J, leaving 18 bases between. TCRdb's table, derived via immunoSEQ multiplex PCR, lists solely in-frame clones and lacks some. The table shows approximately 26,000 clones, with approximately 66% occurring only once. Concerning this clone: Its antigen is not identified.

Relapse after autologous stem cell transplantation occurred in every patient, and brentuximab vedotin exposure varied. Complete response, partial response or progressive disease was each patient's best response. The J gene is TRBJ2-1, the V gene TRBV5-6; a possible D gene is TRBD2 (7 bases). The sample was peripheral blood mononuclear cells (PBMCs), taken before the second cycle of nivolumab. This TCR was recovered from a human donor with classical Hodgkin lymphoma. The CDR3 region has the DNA TGTGCCAGCAGCTTACCGGGACTCGGGGGGCCTGAGCAGTTCTTC. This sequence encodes CASSLPGLGGPEQFF.